This T cell receptor beta chain comes out of a study of blood T cell repertoires in COVID-19. Whole-study context: The study drew acute and convalescent COVID-19 samples from the United States, Italy and Spain. The cDNA or gDNA used as material had been derived from T cells, B-cell-depleted T cells, or PBMCs.

Authors' methods: Quantification of nucleated cells was approximated via reference gene primer amplification. Sequenced by immunoSEQ multiplex PCR; TCRdb stores in-frame clones only, minus some. That table is the source of V, J and clone size, and D and trimming were worked out from the DNA. The repertoire consists of 150,000 or so clones, with nearly 80% occurring once and the leading ten covering roughly 1.5%. V lost 3 bases to trimming and J lost 7 bases, with 9 bases between them. The germline gives CDR1 SQVTM, CDR2 ANQGSEA. The CDR3 length is 12 residues. The chain employs TRBV29-1 and TRBJ2-2, with D unresolved. Material: peripheral blood. This clonotype originated in an elderly man with acute or convalescent COVID-19. CDR3 DNA: TGCAGCGTTGAGTCTCCGGTCGGGGAGCTGTTTTTT. Protein: CSVESPVGELFF.